The 9 T cell receptor beta chains in this list originate from one sample, sequenced in a study of blood T cell repertoires in COVID-19. Only in-frame clones appear in the TCRdb table, and some are missing; sequencing was by immunoSEQ multiplex PCR. The sample lists under 450,000 clones, 88% occurring once. Sample: peripheral blood. The receptors were gathered from a woman between 50 and 59 years old with COVID-19, enrolled during active disease.

The CDR3 is CATSRDNTGTEAFF. The CDR3 nucleotides read TGTGCCACCAGCAGAGATAATACGGGGACTGAAGCTTTCTTT. The rearrangement uses TRBV15 and TRBJ1-1; D is unclear. This CDR3 has 14 residues. Trimming shortened V by 0 bases and J by 5 bases, and 10 bases separated the two germline ends. Germline CDR1 reads LNHNV; CDR2 reads YYDKDF (reference sequence).

This clone was observed once. The chain recombines TRBV11-1 with TRBJ2-3, with 10 bases aligning to TRBD2. V lost 3 bases to trimming and J lost 2 bases; unmatched junction nucleotides: 5. This CDR3 comprises 16 residues. Germline CDR1 reads SGHAT; CDR2 reads FQDESV (reference sequence). The CDR3 protein is CASSFSGGLHTDTQYF. CDR3 DNA: TGTGCCAGCAGCTTTAGCGGGGGGCTACACACAGATACGCAGTATTTT.

V is TRBV2 and J is TRBJ2-7; tentative D call: TRBD2 (8 bases). V shed 6 bases and J shed 4 bases, with 19 bases lying between them. CDR1 and CDR2 from the germline V gene are SNHLY and FYNNEI. CDR3 size: 15 residues. CDR3 DNA: TGTGCCAGCAGCGCAGGGGGACTAGATGGGTACGAGCAGTACTTC. Its translation is CASSAGGLDGYEQYF.

This chain uses TRBV6-5 with TRBJ1-5; D perhaps matches TRBD1 (6 bases). The ends were cut back, 5 bases at V and 4 bases at J, with 6 bases in the middle. The length of the CDR3 is 12 residues. Germline V lookup: CDR1 MNHEY, CDR2 SVGAGI. The CDR3 DNA reads TGTGCCAGCAGTACAGGGAATCAGCCCCAGCATTTT. This sequence encodes CASSTGNQPQHF.

V and J are TRBV16 and TRBJ1-1, with a weak D call TRBD1 (6 bases). V shed 4 bases and J shed 11 bases, with 17 bases lying between them. The CDR3 consists of 13 residues. Germline CDR1 and CDR2: KGHSY and FQNENV. CDR3 residues: CASSRTDRSDAFF. In nucleotides, the CDR3 is TGTGCCAGCAGCCGGACGGACAGATCAGACGCTTTCTTT.

This clone turned up a few times. This chain connects TRBV28 to TRBJ2-5; no clear D gene. Trimming left V 2 bases short and J 5 bases short, with 6 bases between. CDR3 size: 12 residues. Germline V CDR1 and CDR2: MDHEN, SYDVKM. CDR3 DNA: TGTGCCAGCAGTTTAAGTCAGGAGACCCAGTACTTC. It codes for CASSLSQETQYF.

The chain combines TRBV11-2 with TRBJ2-2, with D perhaps matching TRBD2 (6 bases). The CDR3 sequence is 16 residues long. Trimming left V 4 bases short and J 1 base short, with 13 bases between. Per the germline V gene, CDR1 is SGHAT and CDR2 is FQNNGV. CDR3 in amino acids: CASSSPVGGNTGELFF. In DNA form, the CDR3 reads TGTGCCAGCAGCTCCCCTGTCGGGGGGAACACCGGGGAGCTGTTTTTT.

In its sample, this clone was seen a few times. The rearrangement uses TRBV3-1 (or the pseudogene TRBV3-2) and TRBJ1-1; possibly TRBD1 for D (6 bases). V was pared by 0 bases and J by 5 bases, with 16 bases between. This CDR3 is built from 16 residues. Germline CDR1 LGHDT, CDR2 YNNKEL (reference sequence). The CDR3 bases are TGTGCCAGCAGCCAAGATGGATACAGGGTAGGAACTGAAGCTTTCTTT. Translating gives CASSQDGYRVGTEAFF.

CDR3 region: CASSELVGAAEAFF. The DNA for the CDR3 is TGTGCCAGCAGTGAACTAGTAGGGGCCGCTGAAGCTTTCTTT. The genes are TRBV6-1 and TRBJ1-1; TRBD1 might be the D (5 bases). The CDR3 runs 14 residues. The V gene lost 2 bases and the J gene lost 6 bases, with 13 bases spanning the gap. Germline values: CDR1 MNHNS, CDR2 SASEGT.